These 2 T cell receptor beta chains were sequenced from one sample in a study of Tregs in tolerant kidney transplant recipients. The data were produced by immunoSEQ multiplex PCR, yet TCRdb's version contains in-frame clones alone and is incomplete. The sample holds tens of thousands of clones, approximately 94% seen once. The nonmyeloablative bone marrow transplants came from related graft donors, with transient mixed chimerism. The source was CD4+ T cells from blood (PBMCs), collected 12 months after the transplant. The receptor set was obtained from a human patient who received a combined kidney and bone marrow transplant. Some T cells may be the graft donor's.

The V and J genes are TRBV6-5 and TRBJ2-7, with 7 bases lining up with TRBD1. CDR3 length equals 13 residues. From germline, CDR1 is MNHEY and CDR2 SVGAGI. J lost 2 bases, V lost 5 bases, and 3 bases had no gene match. The DNA of the CDR3 is TGTGCCAGCAGTCGACAGGGTACCTACGAGCAGTACTTC. Translating it yields CASSRQGTYEQYF.

The CDR3 DNA is TGTGCCAGCAGTGAGGGCGGGAGGGGCCTACGAGGGCAGTACTTC. This sequence encodes CASSEGGRGLRGQYF. This chain links TRBV2 with TRBJ2-7, with 9 bases lining up with TRBD2. This CDR3 is 15 amino acids long. Per the germline V gene, CDR1 is SNHLY and CDR2 is FYNNEI. V trimming: 3 bases; J trimming: 9 bases; junction bases outside the gene matches: 12.